This paragraph reports one TCR beta chain. Genomic DNA of every subset was divided equally among multiple immunoSEQ plates. Only in-frame clones appear in the TCRdb table, and some are missing; sequencing was by immunoSEQ multiplex PCR. The sample includes about 1.5 million clones, nearly 99% seen only once; the top ten take less than 0.55%. This specimen belongs to a study of shared clonotypes between healthy human individuals. This CDR3 has 17 amino acids. Germline lookup yields CDR1 MNHEY and CDR2 SMNVEV (reference sequence). V was cut by 6 bases and J by 2 bases, with 20 bases left in between. The sequencing sample was made of naive CD4+ T cells sorted from blood. Indicated subset: CD45RA+ positively selected. This rearrangement joins TRBV27 to TRBJ2-1; D is undetermined. The source is a young man in good health. Written as DNA, the CDR3 is TGTGCCAGCAGGTTAGATGCACGACCCACTACCTACAATGAGCAGTTCTTC. This encodes CASRLDARPTTYNEQFF.